The 22 T cell receptor beta chains given below trace back to one sample, sequenced in a study of blood T cell repertoires in COVID-19. Profiling relied on immunoSEQ multiplex PCR, and the TCRdb table lists in-frame clones only, not all of them. The sample gives fewer than 200,000 clones, around nine tenths of which show up once; 0.88% is in the top ten. Sequenced material: peripheral blood. These receptors all stem from a young woman who had recovered from COVID-19.

The genes are TRBV18 and TRBJ2-3; no firm D call. This CDR3 spans 17 amino acids. Deletions cut 2 bases from V and 3 bases from J, with 18 bases between. Germline loops: CDR1 KGHSH, CDR2 LQKENI. CDR3 sequence reads: CASSPLSLRSSTDTQYF. The CDR3 coding sequence is TGTGCCAGCTCACCATTGAGTTTGAGGAGCTCTACAGATACGCAGTATTTT.

The J gene is TRBJ2-3, the V gene TRBV21-1; the listed D gene, TRBD2, was not tested against the DNA. TRBV21-1 has pseudogene status. The length of the CDR3 is 14 residues. The CDR3 region is CASSKSTSTDTQYF. The CDR3 region has the DNA TGTGCCAGCAGCAAATCGACTAGCACAGATACGCAGTATTTT.

This clone was found once. V and J are TRBV5-6 and TRBJ2-5; D is ambiguous. Per germline, CDR1 SGHDT and CDR2 YYEEEE. V gave up 4 bases and J gave up 7 bases, with 17 bases separating them. The CDR3 spans 14 residues. The CDR3 DNA reads as TGTGCCAGCAGCGCCAGTCCTATACGGGTGACCCAGTACTTC. Translated, it gives CASSASPIRVTQYF.

This chain joins TRBV19 and TRBJ2-1; 11 bases agree with TRBD2. From germline, CDR1 is LNHDA and CDR2 SQIVND (reference sequence). The CDR3 totals 14 residues. V shed 5 bases and J 7 bases; nucleotides not matched to a gene: 4. Here the CDR3 reads CASSPRTSGNEQFF. CDR3 DNA: TGTGCCAGTAGTCCCCGGACTAGCGGGAATGAGCAGTTCTTC.

This clone has just a few counts. V and J are TRBV7-2 and TRBJ2-7, with a possible D match to TRBD2 (6 bases). CDR1 and CDR2 (germline): SGHTA, FQGNSA. V lost 0 bases and J lost 0, with 12 bases in between. The CDR3 length is 16 residues. CDR3 sequence (DNA): TGTGCCAGCAGCTTAGCCAGCGGGTTTAGCTCCTACGAGCAGTACGTC. Encoded protein: CASSLASGFSSYEQYV.

This rearrangement joins TRBV5-6 to TRBJ1-1; possibly TRBD1 for D (5 bases). The CDR3 totals 14 residues. Trimming left V 4 bases short and J 2 bases short, with 12 bases between. The germline V gene has CDR1 SGHDT and CDR2 YYEEEE. The CDR3 region is CASSPDSFNTEAFF. CDR3 coding DNA: TGTGCCAGCAGCCCCGACAGCTTCAACACTGAAGCTTTCTTT. Using reference TRBV5-6 and TRBJ1-1 for the parts outside the CDR3, the full variable domain is DAGVTQSPTHLIKTRGQQVTLRCSPKSGHDTVSWYQQALGQGPQFIFQYYEEEERQRGNFPDRFSGHQFPNYSSELNVNALLLGDSALYLCASSPDSFNTEAFFGQGTRLTVV.

This chain uses TRBV3-1 (or the pseudogene TRBV3-2) with TRBJ1-1; tentative D call: TRBD1 (6 bases). CDR1 and CDR2 from the germline V gene are LGHDT and YNNKEL (reference sequence). V lost 2 bases and J 1 base, leaving 11 bases between the germline ends. The CDR3 sequence is 15 residues long. The CDR3, as DNA: TGTGCCAGCAGCCAACCAAACAGGGCGAACACTGAAGCTTTCTTT. This translates into CASSQPNRANTEAFF.

The chain has TRBV18 and TRBJ1-1; 7 nucleotides line up with TRBD1. Germline-derived CDR1 and CDR2 are KGHSH and LQKENI. Trimming cost V 3 bases and J 3 bases; bases outside gene matches: 7. CDR3 length: 15 residues. For the CDR3, the DNA is TGTGCCAGCTCACCCCGGGACAGCTCCGACACTGAAGCTTTCTTT. Translated: CASSPRDSSDTEAFF.

This chain joins TRBV27 and TRBJ1-1, with 10 bases matching TRBD1. The CDR3 is 15 residues long. Trimming cost V 3 bases and J 5 bases; bases outside gene matches: 6. From germline, CDR1 is MNHEY and CDR2 SMNVEV (reference sequence). This chain's CDR3 is CASSFRQGAGTEAFF. Written as DNA, the CDR3 is TGTGCCAGCAGTTTTCGACAGGGGGCAGGAACTGAAGCTTTCTTT.

The chain employs TRBV19 and TRBJ1-1; D call uncertain. This CDR3 has 14 residues. The germline V gene encodes CDR1 LNHDA and CDR2 SQIVND (reference sequence). With 3 bases removed from V and 2 bases from J, the gap between germline ends came to 10 bases. The CDR3 is CASSMESINTEAFF. In DNA form, the CDR3 reads TGTGCCAGTAGTATGGAGAGCATTAACACTGAAGCTTTCTTT.

The chain couples TRBV5-1 to TRBJ2-3, with 7 bases lining up with TRBD2. V shed 4 bases, J shed 2 bases, and the junction held 7 bases outside the gene matches. The germline CDR1 and CDR2 sequences are SGHRS and YFSETQ. The length of the CDR3 is 15 residues. The CDR3 coding sequence is TGCGCCAGCAGCCCCGGACTAGGCCCCACAGATACGCAGTATTTT. This gives the protein CASSPGLGPTDTQYF.

The chain combines TRBV6-2 or TRBV6-3 with TRBJ1-2; 7 bases are a match to TRBD1. This CDR3 region has 13 residues. Germline CDR1 MNHEY, CDR2 SVGEGT. The V segment lost 5 bases and the J segment 4 bases; nucleotides outside the gene matches: 4. CDR3 in amino acids: CASSPGTVYGYTF. CDR3 coding DNA: TGTGCCAGCAGTCCCGGGACAGTCTATGGCTACACCTTC.

The V gene is TRBV2, the J gene TRBJ1-2; D perhaps matches TRBD1 (5 bases). Germline assignment: CDR1 SNHLY and CDR2 FYNNEI. The CDR3 consists of 13 residues. V was pared by 6 bases and J by 4 bases, with 12 bases between. The CDR3 loop is CASREGGGYGYTF. CDR3 in DNA: TGTGCCAGCAGGGAGGGCGGGGGCTATGGCTACACCTTC.

The CDR3 DNA is TGTGCCAGCAGCGAAAGCGGGAGCTCCTACAATGAGCAGTTCTTC. As protein: CASSESGSSYNEQFF. The chain carries TRBV9 and TRBJ2-1, with 8 positions matching TRBD2. V shed 3 bases and J 0 bases; nucleotides not matched to a gene: 2. Germline CDR1 is SGDLS and CDR2 is YYNGEE. This CDR3 contains 15 residues.

V usage is TRBV10-3 and J usage is TRBJ2-5, with D uncertain. This CDR3 is 13 amino acids long. The ends were cut back, 6 bases at V and 2 bases at J, with 10 bases in the middle. Germline CDR1 is ENHRY and CDR2 is SYGVKD. For the CDR3, the DNA is TGTGCCATCAGGGTAGATATACAAGAGACCCAGTACTTC. It yields the protein CAIRVDIQETQYF.

The genes are TRBV29-1 and TRBJ1-3; D call uncertain. The CDR3 totals 12 residues. Germline V CDR1 and CDR2: SQVTM, ANQGSEA. The V end lost 7 bases, the J end lost 7 bases, and 14 bases lay between the germline ends. DNA of the CDR3: TGCAGCGCGGCGGGTGGAGGGAACACCATATATTTT. It translates to CSAAGGGNTIYF.

J is TRBJ2-3 and V is TRBV5-4, with 8 bases that match TRBD2. Germline CDR1 SGHNT, CDR2 YYREEE (reference sequence). This CDR3 has 15 residues. Losses at the gene ends were 2 bases for V and 4 bases for J; bases not matched to a gene: 6. The CDR3 loop reads CASSFPAGAADTQYF. In nucleotides, the CDR3 is TGTGCCAGCAGCTTTCCAGCGGGAGCGGCAGATACGCAGTATTTT. The entire variable domain, with the rest obtained from reference TRBV5-4 and TRBJ2-3, is as follows: ETGVTQSPTHLIKTRGQQVTLRCSSQSGHNTVSWYQQALGQGPQFIFQYYREEENGRGNFPPRFSGLQFPNYSSELNVNALELDDSALYLCASSFPAGAADTQYFGPGTRLTVL.

The chain has TRBV11-2 and TRBJ2-1, with D perhaps TRBD2 (5 bases). Deletions cut 5 bases from V and 0 bases from J, with 11 bases between. Germline V gene data show CDR1 as SGHAT and CDR2 as FQNNGV. CDR3 length: 15 residues. CDR3 amino acids: CASSPGFSSYNEQFF. CDR3 nucleotide sequence: TGTGCCAGCAGCCCGGGATTCAGCTCCTACAATGAGCAGTTCTTC.

The chain employs TRBV10-3 and TRBJ2-7; 12 bases agree with TRBD1. There are 13 residues in the CDR3. Germline values: CDR1 ENHRY, CDR2 SYGVKD. The J segment lost 6 bases and the V segment lost 7 bases, leaving 4 bases of the junction unmatched. The CDR3 DNA sequence: TGTGCCATCACCCCGGGACAGGGGGCCGAGCAGTACTTC. Amino acid sequence: CAITPGQGAEQYF.

This sequence joins TRBV27 and TRBJ2-2; a possible D gene is TRBD2 (6 bases). The CDR3 runs to 14 residues. CDR1 and CDR2 (germline): MNHEY, SMNVEV (reference sequence). With 8 bases removed from V and 5 bases from J, the gap between germline ends came to 15 bases. CDR3 residues: CASLGGRKTGELFF. CDR3 bases: TGTGCCAGCTTAGGAGGGCGGAAAACCGGGGAGCTGTTTTTT.

This chain uses TRBV2 with TRBJ2-3, with TRBD2 matching over 8 bases. The CDR3 is 14 residues long. Trimming removed 7 bases from V and 4 bases from J; junction bases left unmatched: 7. The germline V gene encodes CDR1 SNHLY and CDR2 FYNNEI. The CDR3 DNA reads as TGTGCCAGCATTGTCGCGGGAGGATCAGATACGCAGTATTTT. It codes for CASIVAGGSDTQYF.

V gene TRBV24-1 combines with J gene TRBJ2-3, with a possible D match to TRBD2 (6 bases). V was pared by 5 bases and J by 0 bases, with 14 bases between. Germline CDR1 is KGHDR and CDR2 is SFDVKD. This CDR3 has 16 residues. This CDR3 reads CATSAWGGESTDTQYF. The CDR3 DNA is TGTGCCACCAGTGCATGGGGCGGGGAAAGCACAGATACGCAGTATTTT.